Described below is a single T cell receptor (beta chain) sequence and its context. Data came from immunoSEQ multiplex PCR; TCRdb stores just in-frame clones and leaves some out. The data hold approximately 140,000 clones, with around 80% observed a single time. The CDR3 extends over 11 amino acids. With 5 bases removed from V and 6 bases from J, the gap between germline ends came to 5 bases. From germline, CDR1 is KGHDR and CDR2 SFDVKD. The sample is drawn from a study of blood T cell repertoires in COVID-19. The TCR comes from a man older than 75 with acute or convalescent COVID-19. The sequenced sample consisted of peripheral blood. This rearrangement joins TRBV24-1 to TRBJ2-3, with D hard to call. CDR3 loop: CATSGRDTQYF. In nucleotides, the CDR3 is TGTGCCACCAGTGGCAGGGATACGCAGTATTTT.